This T cell receptor (beta chain) was documented in a study of blood T cell repertoires in COVID-19. Study information: Both acute and convalescent COVID-19 samples were obtained from the United States, Italy and Spain.

Clones were sequenced by immunoSEQ multiplex PCR, and TCRdb holds only the in-frame ones, with some missing. The table lists approximately 140,000 clones, around nine tenths of them singletons. In its sample, this clone was seen once. V lost 6 bases to trimming and J lost 2 bases, with 12 bases between them. The CDR3 extends over 13 amino acids. CDR1 and CDR2 (germline): SQVTM, ANQGSEA. Specimen: peripheral blood. The sequence derives from a man aged 55 to 69 with active or convalescent COVID-19. The chain has TRBV29-1 and TRBJ2-3, with D perhaps TRBD1 (6 bases). Here the CDR3 DNA reads TGCAGCGTCAGACAGGAACTCACAGATACGCAGTATTTT. Its protein product is CSVRQELTDTQYF.